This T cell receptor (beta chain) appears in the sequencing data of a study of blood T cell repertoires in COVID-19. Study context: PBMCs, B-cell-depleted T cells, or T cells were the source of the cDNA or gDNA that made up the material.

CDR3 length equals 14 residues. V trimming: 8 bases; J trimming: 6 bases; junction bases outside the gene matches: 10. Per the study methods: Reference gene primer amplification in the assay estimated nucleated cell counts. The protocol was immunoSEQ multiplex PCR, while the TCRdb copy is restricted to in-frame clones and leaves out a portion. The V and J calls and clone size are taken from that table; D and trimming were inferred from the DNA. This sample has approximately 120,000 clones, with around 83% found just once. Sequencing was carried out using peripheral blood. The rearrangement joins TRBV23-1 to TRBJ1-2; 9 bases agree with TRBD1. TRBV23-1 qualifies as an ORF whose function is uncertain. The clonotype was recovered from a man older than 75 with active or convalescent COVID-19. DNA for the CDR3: TGCGCCAGCGGAATCCGGGACAGGGAAAATGGCTACACCTTC. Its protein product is CASGIRDRENGYTF.